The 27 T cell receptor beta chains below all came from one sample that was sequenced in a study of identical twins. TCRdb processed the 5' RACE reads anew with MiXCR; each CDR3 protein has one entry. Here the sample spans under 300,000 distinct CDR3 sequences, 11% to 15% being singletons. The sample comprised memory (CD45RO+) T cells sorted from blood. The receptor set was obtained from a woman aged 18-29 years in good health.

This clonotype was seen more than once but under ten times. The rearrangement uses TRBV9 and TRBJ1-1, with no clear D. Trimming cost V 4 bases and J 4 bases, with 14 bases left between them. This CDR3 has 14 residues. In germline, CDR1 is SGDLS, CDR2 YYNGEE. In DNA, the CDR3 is TGTGCCAGCAGCAATACCCAGGCACCCACTGAAGCTTTCTTT. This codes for CASSNTQAPTEAFF.

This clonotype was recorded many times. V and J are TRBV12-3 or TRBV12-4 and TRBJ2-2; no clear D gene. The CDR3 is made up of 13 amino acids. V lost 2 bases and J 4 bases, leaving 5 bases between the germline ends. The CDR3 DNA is TGTGCCAGCAGTTTATGGATCACCGGGGAGCTGTTTTTT. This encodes CASSLWITGELFF.

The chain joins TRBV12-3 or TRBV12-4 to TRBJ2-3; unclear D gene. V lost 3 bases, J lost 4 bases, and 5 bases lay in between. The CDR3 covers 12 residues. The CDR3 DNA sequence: TGTGCCAGCAGTTTGATGTCAGATACGCAGTATTTT. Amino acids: CASSLMSDTQYF.

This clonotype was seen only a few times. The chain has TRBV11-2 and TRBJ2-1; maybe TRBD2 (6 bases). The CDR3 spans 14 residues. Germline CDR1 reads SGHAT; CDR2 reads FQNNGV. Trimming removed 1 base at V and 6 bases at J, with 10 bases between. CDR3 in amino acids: CASSLGPSVNEQFF. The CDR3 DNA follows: TGTGCCAGCAGCTTAGGCCCTAGCGTCAATGAGCAGTTCTTC.

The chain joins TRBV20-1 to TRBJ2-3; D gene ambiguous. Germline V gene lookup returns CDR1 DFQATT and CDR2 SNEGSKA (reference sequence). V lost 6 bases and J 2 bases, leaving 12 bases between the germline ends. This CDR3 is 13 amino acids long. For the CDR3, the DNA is TGCAGTGCCTTGGACGGTGTCACAGATACGCAGTATTTT. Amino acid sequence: CSALDGVTDTQYF.

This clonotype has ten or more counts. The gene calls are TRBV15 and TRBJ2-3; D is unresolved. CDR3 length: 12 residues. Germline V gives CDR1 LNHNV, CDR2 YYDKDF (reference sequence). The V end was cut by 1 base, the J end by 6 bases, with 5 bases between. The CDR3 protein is CATSRGADTQYF. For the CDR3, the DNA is TGTGCCACCAGCAGAGGGGCGGATACGCAGTATTTT. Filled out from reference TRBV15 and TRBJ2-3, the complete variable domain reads DAMVIQNPRYQVTQFGKPVTLSCSQTLNHNVMYWYQQKSSQAPKLLFHYYDKDFNNEADTPDNFQSRRPNTSFCFLDIRSPGLGDTAMYLCATSRGADTQYFGPGTRLTVL.

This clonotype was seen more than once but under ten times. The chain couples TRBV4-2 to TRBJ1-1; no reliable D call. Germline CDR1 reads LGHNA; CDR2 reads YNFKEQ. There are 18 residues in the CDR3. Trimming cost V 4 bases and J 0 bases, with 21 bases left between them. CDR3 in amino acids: CASSPSSPRFGVNTEAFF. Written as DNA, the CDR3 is TGTGCCAGCAGCCCTAGTTCTCCACGCTTCGGGGTGAACACTGAAGCTTTCTTT.

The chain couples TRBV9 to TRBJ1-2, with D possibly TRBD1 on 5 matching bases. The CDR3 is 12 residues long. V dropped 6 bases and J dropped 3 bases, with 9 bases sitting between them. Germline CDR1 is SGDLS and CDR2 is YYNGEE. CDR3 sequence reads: CASKAGDYGYTF. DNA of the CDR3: TGTGCCAGCAAGGCGGGGGACTATGGCTACACCTTC.

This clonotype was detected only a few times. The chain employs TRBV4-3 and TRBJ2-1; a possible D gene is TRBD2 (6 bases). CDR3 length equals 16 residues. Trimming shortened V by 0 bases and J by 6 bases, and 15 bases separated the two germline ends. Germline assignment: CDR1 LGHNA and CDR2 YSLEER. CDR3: CASSQDQGLRANEQFF. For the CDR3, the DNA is TGCGCCAGCAGCCAAGATCAGGGACTTAGGGCCAATGAGCAGTTCTTC.

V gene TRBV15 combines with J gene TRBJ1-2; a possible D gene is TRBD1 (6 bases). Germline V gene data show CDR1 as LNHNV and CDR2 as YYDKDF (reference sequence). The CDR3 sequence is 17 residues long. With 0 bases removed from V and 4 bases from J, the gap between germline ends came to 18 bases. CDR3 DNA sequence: TGTGCCACCAGCAGAGATCGGGAGGACAGAGCCATCTATGGCTACACCTTC. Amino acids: CATSRDREDRAIYGYTF.

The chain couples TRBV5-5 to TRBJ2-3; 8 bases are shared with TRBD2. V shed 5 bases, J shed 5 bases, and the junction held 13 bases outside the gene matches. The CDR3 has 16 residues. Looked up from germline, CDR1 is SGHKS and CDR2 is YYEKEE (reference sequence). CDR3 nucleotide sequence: TGTGCCAGCAGACCGACCCGGGGACTAGTAATAGATACGCAGTATTTT. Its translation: CASRPTRGLVIDTQYF.

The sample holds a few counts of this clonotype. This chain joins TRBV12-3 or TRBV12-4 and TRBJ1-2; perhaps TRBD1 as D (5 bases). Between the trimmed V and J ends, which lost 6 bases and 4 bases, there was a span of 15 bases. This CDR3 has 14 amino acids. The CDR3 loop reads CASRRKGHGYGYTF. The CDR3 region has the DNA TGTGCCAGCAGGAGAAAGGGGCATGGCTATGGCTACACCTTC.

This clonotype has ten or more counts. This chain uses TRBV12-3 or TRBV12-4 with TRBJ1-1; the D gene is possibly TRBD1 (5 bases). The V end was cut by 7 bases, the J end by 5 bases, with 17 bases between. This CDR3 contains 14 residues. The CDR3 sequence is CASIQHSRATEAFF. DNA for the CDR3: TGTGCCAGCATCCAACATTCCAGGGCTACTGAAGCTTTCTTT.

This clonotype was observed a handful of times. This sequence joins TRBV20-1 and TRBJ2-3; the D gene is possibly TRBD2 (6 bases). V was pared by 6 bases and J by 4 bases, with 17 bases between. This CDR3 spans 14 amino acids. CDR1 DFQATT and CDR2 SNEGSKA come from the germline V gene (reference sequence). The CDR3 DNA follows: TGCAGTGCGGAACAGACTAGTGGGGCAGATACGCAGTATTTT. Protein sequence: CSAEQTSGADTQYF.

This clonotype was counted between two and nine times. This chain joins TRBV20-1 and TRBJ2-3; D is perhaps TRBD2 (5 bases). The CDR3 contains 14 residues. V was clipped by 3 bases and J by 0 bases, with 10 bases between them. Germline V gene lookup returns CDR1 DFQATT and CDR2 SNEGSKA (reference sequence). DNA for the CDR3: TGCAGTGCTAGTTCCGGGGTTAGCACAGATACGCAGTATTTT. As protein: CSASSGVSTDTQYF.

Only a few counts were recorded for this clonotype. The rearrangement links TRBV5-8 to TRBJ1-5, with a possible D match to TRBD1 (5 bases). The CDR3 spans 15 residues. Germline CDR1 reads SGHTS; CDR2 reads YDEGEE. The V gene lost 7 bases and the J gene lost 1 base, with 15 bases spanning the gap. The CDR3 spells CASGLLDSSNQPQHF. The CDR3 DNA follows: TGTGCCAGCGGACTCCTTGACAGCAGCAATCAGCCCCAGCATTTT.

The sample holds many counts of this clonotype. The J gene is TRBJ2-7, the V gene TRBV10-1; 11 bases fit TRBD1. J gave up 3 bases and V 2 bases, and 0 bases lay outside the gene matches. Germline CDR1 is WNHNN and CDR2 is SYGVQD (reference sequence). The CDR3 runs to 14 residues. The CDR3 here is CASSEGTGGYEQYF. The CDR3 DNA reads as TGCGCCAGCAGTGAGGGGACAGGGGGCTACGAGCAGTACTTC.

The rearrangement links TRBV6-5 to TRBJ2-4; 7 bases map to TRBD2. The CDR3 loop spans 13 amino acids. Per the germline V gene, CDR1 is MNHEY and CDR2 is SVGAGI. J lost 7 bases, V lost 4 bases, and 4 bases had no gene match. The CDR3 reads CASSFQGGNIQYF. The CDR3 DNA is TGTGCCAGCAGTTTTCAGGGAGGGAACATTCAGTACTTC.

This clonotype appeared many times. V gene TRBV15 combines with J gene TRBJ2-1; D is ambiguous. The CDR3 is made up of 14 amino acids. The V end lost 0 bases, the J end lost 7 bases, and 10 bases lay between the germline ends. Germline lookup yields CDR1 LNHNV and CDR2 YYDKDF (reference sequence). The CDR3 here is CATSRDWFLNEQFF. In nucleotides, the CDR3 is TGTGCCACCAGCAGAGATTGGTTCCTAAATGAGCAGTTCTTC.

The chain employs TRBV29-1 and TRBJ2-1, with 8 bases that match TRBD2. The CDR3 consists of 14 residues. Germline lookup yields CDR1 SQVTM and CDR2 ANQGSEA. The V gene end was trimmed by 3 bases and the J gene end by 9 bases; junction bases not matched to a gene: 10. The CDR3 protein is CSVDPTAGDSEQFF. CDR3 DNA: TGCAGCGTTGACCCAACAGCGGGAGATAGTGAGCAGTTCTTC.

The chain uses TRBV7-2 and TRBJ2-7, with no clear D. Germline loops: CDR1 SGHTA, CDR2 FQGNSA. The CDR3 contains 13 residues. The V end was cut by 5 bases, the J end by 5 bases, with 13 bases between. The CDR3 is CASSPRVFDEQYF. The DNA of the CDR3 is TGTGCCAGCAGCCCCCGAGTCTTCGACGAGCAGTACTTC. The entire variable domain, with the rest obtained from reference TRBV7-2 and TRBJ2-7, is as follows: GAGVSQSPSNKVTEKGKDVELRCDPISGHTALYWYRQSLGQGLEFLIYFQGNSAPDKSGLPSDRFSAERTGGSVSTLTIQRTQQEDSAVYLCASSPRVFDEQYFGPGTRLTVT.

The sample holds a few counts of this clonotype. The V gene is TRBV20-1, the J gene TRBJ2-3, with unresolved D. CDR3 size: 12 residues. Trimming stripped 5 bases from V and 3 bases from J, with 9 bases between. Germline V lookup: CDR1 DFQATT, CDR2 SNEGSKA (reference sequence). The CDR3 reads CSAASSTDTQYF. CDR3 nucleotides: TGCAGTGCTGCCTCGAGTACAGATACGCAGTATTTT.

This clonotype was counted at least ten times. The CDR3 loop is CATSRAHSNQPQHF. In DNA form, the CDR3 reads TGTGCCACCAGCAGAGCGCATAGCAATCAGCCCCAGCATTTT. This rearrangement joins TRBV15 to TRBJ1-5; D unclear. The CDR3 sequence is 14 residues long. Germline lookup yields CDR1 LNHNV and CDR2 YYDKDF (reference sequence). The V end was cut by 1 base, the J end by 0 bases, with 4 bases between.

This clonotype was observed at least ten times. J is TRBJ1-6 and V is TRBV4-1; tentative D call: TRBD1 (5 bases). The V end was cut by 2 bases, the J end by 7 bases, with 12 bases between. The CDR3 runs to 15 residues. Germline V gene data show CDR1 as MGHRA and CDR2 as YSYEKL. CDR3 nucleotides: TGCGCCAGCAGCCAACCGAGCGGGGCAAATTCACCCCTCCACTTT. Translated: CASSQPSGANSPLHF.

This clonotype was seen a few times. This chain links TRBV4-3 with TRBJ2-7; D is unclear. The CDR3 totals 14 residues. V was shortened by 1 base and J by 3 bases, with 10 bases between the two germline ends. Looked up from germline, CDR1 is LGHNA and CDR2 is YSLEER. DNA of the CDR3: TGCGCCAGCAGCCAAGTGTCCGGAGACTACGAGCAGTACTTC. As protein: CASSQVSGDYEQYF.

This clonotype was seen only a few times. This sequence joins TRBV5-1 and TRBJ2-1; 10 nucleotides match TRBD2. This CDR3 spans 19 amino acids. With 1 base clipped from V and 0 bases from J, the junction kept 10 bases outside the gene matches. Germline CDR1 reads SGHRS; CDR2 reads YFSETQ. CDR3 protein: CASSLPSGSPIISYNEQFF. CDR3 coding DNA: TGCGCCAGCAGCTTGCCTAGCGGGAGCCCTATAATCTCCTACAATGAGCAGTTCTTC.

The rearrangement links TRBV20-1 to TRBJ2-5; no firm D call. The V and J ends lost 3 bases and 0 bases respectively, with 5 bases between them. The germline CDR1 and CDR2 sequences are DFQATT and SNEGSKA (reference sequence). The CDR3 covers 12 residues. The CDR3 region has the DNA TGCAGTGCTAGCCGGAACCAAGAGACCCAGTACTTC. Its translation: CSASRNQETQYF.